This T cell receptor beta chain was observed in a study of blood T cell repertoires in COVID-19. For the study at large: Some COVID-19 samples were acute and others convalescent; all came from the United States, Italy and Spain.

The method was immunoSEQ multiplex PCR; TCRdb's version includes in-frame clones alone and lacks a portion of them. The table includes 250,000 to 300,000 clones, about nine tenths detected once. Germline V CDR1 and CDR2: GTSNPN, SVGIG (reference sequence). This CDR3 has 12 residues. Trimming pared 2 bases from V and 5 bases from J, leaving 9 bases between. J is TRBJ1-1 and V is TRBV30; D may be TRBD1 (5 bases). The sequence derives from a woman in her forties or fifties with COVID-19, enrolled during active disease. Material: peripheral blood. CDR3 sequence reads: CAWSQGGTEAFF. The CDR3 DNA follows: TGTGCCTGGAGTCAGGGTGGTACTGAAGCTTTCTTT.